The rows below give T cell receptor beta chains drawn from one sample of a study of T cell responses to AZD1222 COVID-19 vaccine. TCRdb's copy holds only in-frame clones and misses some; the assay was immunoSEQ multiplex PCR. The table lists more than 70,000 clones, 85% of them singletons. The sequenced sample was peripheral blood, obtained on day 0 of AZD1222 vaccination. These receptors all stem from an adult in good health. The CDR3 runs from the conserved cysteine through the conserved F or W. A D gene is named only where the DNA matches it firmly. Clone size is given for some rows only: seen once, a few or many times, or a class if the clone is expanded.

clone_size,j_call,d_call,v_call,cdr3_nt,cdr3_aa
NA,TRBJ1-6,TRBD1,TRBV7-8,TGTGCCAGCAGCTTGACAGGGGGCGGAAGTTCACCCCTCCACTTT,CASSLTGGGSSPLHF
few,TRBJ1-6,TRBD1,TRBV5-4,TGTGCCAGCAGCGTCGGACAGGGGAGCCCCTTATTTTCACCCCTCCACTTT,CASSVGQGSPLFSPLHF
NA,TRBJ1-2,NA,TRBV6-5,TGTGCCAGCAGACCACAGGGAGATGCGGGCTATGGCTACACCTTC,CASRPQGDAGYGYTF
NA,TRBJ1-2,NA,TRBV28,TGTGCCAGCAGTTTATCTAGATCCGGGACGGTTAACTATGGCTACACCTTC,CASSLSRSGTVNYGYTF
NA,TRBJ2-7,NA,TRBV5-6,TGTGCCAGCAGCTTGGTTGAGAGCGAATACGAGCAGTACTTC,CASSLVESEYEQYF
NA,TRBJ2-1,NA,TRBV4-1,TGCGCCAGCAGCCAAGGGGAAGGGGCTGGCAATGAGCAGTTCTTC,CASSQGEGAGNEQFF
few,TRBJ1-4,NA,TRBV19,TGTGCCAGTTCGTCCAGCTTCCAGGAAAAACTGTTTTTT,CASSSSFQEKLFF
NA,TRBJ2-2,NA,TRBV3-1/TRBV3-2,TGTGCCAGCAGCCCCGAGACAGGGAACACCGGGGAGCTGTTTTTT,CASSPETGNTGELFF
NA,TRBJ1-6,NA,TRBV5-1,TGCGCCAGCAGTGGTACCTATAATTCACCCCTCCACTTT,CASSGTYNSPLHF
NA,TRBJ1-4,NA,TRBV4-3,TGCGCCAGCAGCCAAGCCCTGGGGGGGCTGGGTGAAAAACTGTTTTTT,CASSQALGGLGEKLFF
once,TRBJ2-2,TRBD1,TRBV5-4,TGTGCCAGCCGATTACAGGGGACCCTAAACACCGGGGAGCTGTTTTTT,CASRLQGTLNTGELFF
NA,TRBJ2-2,TRBD1,TRBV5-4,TGTGCCAGCAGCTGGGGCCCCGGGACAGGGGGCACCGGGGAGCTGTTTTTT,CASSWGPGTGGTGELFF
few,TRBJ1-3,NA,TRBV6-5,TGTGCCAGCAGTTCGGACTTTTCCCAGGGAAACACCATATATTTT,CASSSDFSQGNTIYF
NA,TRBJ1-2,NA,TRBV3-1/TRBV3-2,TGTGCCAGCAGCCAATCGGCAGCTAGAAACTATGGCTACACCTTC,CASSQSAARNYGYTF
NA,TRBJ2-2,NA,TRBV11-2,TGTGCCAGCAGCCATTTTGGGGGGTCGAACACCGGGGAGCTGTTTTTT,CASSHFGGSNTGELFF
NA,TRBJ1-5,NA,TRBV2,TGTGCCAGCAGTCCCAACCCGAATCAGCCCCAGCATTTT,CASSPNPNQPQHF
NA,TRBJ1-6,TRBD1,TRBV6-2/TRBV6-3,TGTGCCAGCAGTTACATTGGACAGGGAAATTCACCCCTCCACTTT,CASSYIGQGNSPLHF
once,TRBJ1-2,TRBD1,TRBV5-1,TGCGCCAGCAGCTTGGATGGACAGGGTCGTGGCTACACCTTC,CASSLDGQGRGYTF
NA,TRBJ2-2,TRBD1,TRBV5-4,TGTGCCAGCAGCCGGACAGGGGGGGCCCCCGGGGAGCTGTTTTTT,CASSRTGGAPGELFF
NA,TRBJ1-2,TRBD1,TRBV27,TGTGCCAGCAGGACAGGGGATAACTATGGCTACACCTTC,CASRTGDNYGYTF
NA,TRBJ2-2,NA,TRBV4-2,TGTGCCAGCAGAGAGACTAGTGGCACCGGGGAGCTGTTTTTT,CASRETSGTGELFF
NA,TRBJ1-2,NA,TRBV19,TGTGCCAGCACCGGCACCCGACAGACTAACTATGGCTACACCTTC,CASTGTRQTNYGYTF
NA,TRBJ1-2,TRBD1,TRBV3-1/TRBV3-2,TGTGCCAGCAGCCAACCAGGGGGCTATGGCTACACCTTC,CASSQPGGYGYTF
NA,TRBJ2-1,TRBD2,TRBV6-2/TRBV6-3,TGTGCCAGCAGCCACCTAGCGGGGGGCCCCTACAATGAGCAGTTCTTC,CASSHLAGGPYNEQFF
once,TRBJ2-7,NA,TRBV4-3,TGCGCCAGCAGCCAAGTCGGCGGGGAGCAGTACTTC,CASSQVGGEQYF
once,TRBJ1-4,NA,TRBV6-5,TGTGCCATAGGAGCGACTAATGAAAAACTGTTTTTT,CAIGATNEKLFF
NA,TRBJ2-6,TRBD1,TRBV7-9,TGTGCCAGCAGCCGGATTACAGGGGCTGGGGCCAACGTCCTGACTTTC,CASSRITGAGANVLTF
NA,TRBJ1-2,TRBD1,TRBV19,TGTGCCAGTAGTCCATGGGGACAGGGGAACTATGGCTACACCTTC,CASSPWGQGNYGYTF
NA,TRBJ2-7,TRBD1,TRBV5-8,TGTGCCAGCAGCCGGACAGGGGACTACGAGCAGTACTTC,CASSRTGDYEQYF
once,TRBJ1-5,NA,TRBV19,TGTGCCAGTAGTGCAGGAGGTTACAGCAATCAGCCCCAGCATTTT,CASSAGGYSNQPQHF
NA,TRBJ1-1,NA,TRBV3-1/TRBV3-2,TGTGCCAGCAGCCAATGGGACGGGACCACTGAAGCTTTCTTT,CASSQWDGTTEAFF
NA,TRBJ1-4,TRBD1,TRBV3-1/TRBV3-2,TGTGCCAGCAGTCCGACCCAGGGGGCTGGTGAAAAACTGTTTTTT,CASSPTQGAGEKLFF
NA,TRBJ2-2,TRBD1,TRBV13,TGTGCCAGCAGCTTAGGATCAAACCGGGACAGGGGGCGCGGATCGGAGCTGTTTTTT,CASSLGSNRDRGRGSELFF
NA,TRBJ2-1,NA,TRBV10-1,TGCGCCAGCAGGGACACAGCTAGCTCCTACAATGAGCAGTTCTTC,CASRDTASSYNEQFF
NA,TRBJ1-5,TRBD1,TRBV5-1,TGCGCCAGCAGCCCGGGGGCAGGGGGCGCAGATCAGCCCCAGCATTTT,CASSPGAGGADQPQHF
NA,TRBJ1-3,NA,TRBV9,TGTGCCAGCAGCCAAGGTGGGAGAAATGGAAACACCATATATTTT,CASSQGGRNGNTIYF
once,TRBJ2-2,TRBD1,TRBV7-3,TGTGCCAGCAGCGCGATGTATGGGACAGGGACCGGGGAGCTGTTTTTT,CASSAMYGTGTGELFF
NA,TRBJ1-3,NA,TRBV6-1,TGTGCCAGCAGTGAGACAAGGTCTGGAAACACCATATATTTT,CASSETRSGNTIYF
NA,TRBJ2-7,TRBD2,TRBV24-1,TGTGCCACCAGTGATGGTAGCGGGGGGGCCTCCGAGCAGTACTTC,CATSDGSGGASEQYF
NA,TRBJ2-7,NA,TRBV6-5,TGTGCCAGCAGCCCCCAGGGACAAAACTCCTACGAGCAGTACTTC,CASSPQGQNSYEQYF
NA,TRBJ2-3,NA,TRBV11-2,TGTGCCAGCAGCTTAGATCATGGGGGGCTCTACACAGATACGCAGTATTTT,CASSLDHGGLYTDTQYF
NA,TRBJ2-7,TRBD1,TRBV9,TGTGCCAGCAACAGGGGGGACTCCTACGAGCAGTACTTC,CASNRGDSYEQYF
NA,TRBJ1-2,TRBD1,TRBV19,TGTGCCAGTACGGGCAGGGGGGGAAAAGGAGGCTACACCTTC,CASTGRGGKGGYTF
NA,TRBJ2-1,TRBD2,TRBV9,TGTGCCAGCAGCGGCGGACTAGCTGGTGAGCAGTTCTTC,CASSGGLAGEQFF
NA,TRBJ1-2,NA,TRBV4-3,TGCGCCAGCAGCCAAGATGGCGACAGTAGTAACTATGGCTACACCTTC,CASSQDGDSSNYGYTF
NA,TRBJ1-6,TRBD1,TRBV30,TGTGCCTGGCGGACAGGTTCACCCCTCCACTTT,CAWRTGSPLHF
NA,TRBJ1-2,TRBD1,TRBV10-2,TGCGCCAGCAGTGGGGCCTCCGGGACAGTGTATGGCTACACCTTC,CASSGASGTVYGYTF
NA,TRBJ2-1,TRBD2,TRBV9,TGTGCCAGCAGCGTGAGAATAGCGGGGGGAAGCAATGAGCAGTTCTTC,CASSVRIAGGSNEQFF
NA,TRBJ2-7,TRBD2,TRBV3-1/TRBV3-2,TGTGCCAGCAGCCCCGCGGGAGGGTGGTACGAGCAGTACTTC,CASSPAGGWYEQYF
NA,TRBJ2-7,TRBD1,TRBV15,TGTGCCACCAGCAGGGGACAGGGTCCCTACGAGCAGTACTTC,CATSRGQGPYEQYF
NA,TRBJ1-4,NA,TRBV7-9,TGTGCCAGCAGCCCCCCCACGGGGCCAGTTAATGAAAAACTGTTTTTT,CASSPPTGPVNEKLFF